A single sample gave rise to the 29 T cell receptor beta chains below, sequenced in a study of blood T cell repertoires in COVID-19. Profiled with immunoSEQ multiplex PCR; TCRdb holds only in-frame clones, not every one. The sample includes fewer than 350,000 clones, roughly 86% of them seen just once. Material for sequencing was PBMCs or T cells enriched from blood (not recorded which). These receptors came from a woman aged 25 to 45 who had been exposed to COVID-19.

In this sample, this clone turned up a few times. The chain carries TRBV18 and TRBJ1-1; D unclear. Germline V gene data show CDR1 as KGHSH and CDR2 as LQKENI. The CDR3 loop spans 17 amino acids. V was pared by 2 bases and J by 1 base, with 17 bases between. This chain's CDR3 is CASSPVEFGARNTEAFF. DNA for the CDR3: TGTGCCAGCTCACCAGTAGAATTCGGAGCCAGGAACACTGAAGCTTTCTTT.

J is TRBJ2-7 and V is TRBV27; maybe TRBD1 (5 bases). V was shortened by 3 bases and J by 2 bases, with 11 bases between the two germline ends. Per germline, CDR1 MNHEY and CDR2 SMNVEV (reference sequence). The CDR3 has 14 amino acids. Here the CDR3 reads CASSFQGPTYEQYF. The CDR3 DNA reads as TGTGCCAGCAGTTTTCAGGGCCCCACCTACGAGCAGTACTTC.

The chain couples TRBV7-9 to TRBJ2-3; no clear D. Germline CDR1 reads SEHNR; CDR2 reads FQNEAQ (reference sequence). V lost 5 bases and J lost 0, with 12 bases in between. The CDR3 extends over 15 amino acids. CDR3 in DNA: TGTGCCAGCAGCCCGCCGGGTAGTAGCACAGATACGCAGTATTTT. Amino acid sequence: CASSPPGSSTDTQYF.

The chain couples TRBV6-4 to TRBJ2-3, with 11 bases lining up with TRBD2. The CDR3 sequence is 16 residues long. The germline gives CDR1 MRHNA, CDR2 SNTAGT. The trim removed 3 bases at V and 6 bases at J, leaving 8 bases unmatched. CDR3 nucleotide sequence: TGTGCCAGCAGTGATACCGGGACTAGCGGAGGGGATACGCAGTATTTT. Protein sequence: CASSDTGTSGGDTQYF.

The chain recombines TRBV6-6 with TRBJ2-7, with TRBD2 identical over 8 bases. J lost 0 bases, V lost 5 bases, and 9 bases had no gene match. Germline values: CDR1 MNHNY, CDR2 SVGAGI (reference sequence). This CDR3 comprises 16 residues. CDR3 protein: CASSRIAGPSSYEQYF. DNA of the CDR3: TGTGCCAGCAGTCGGATAGCGGGGCCGAGCTCCTACGAGCAGTACTTC.

This rearrangement joins TRBV7-8 to TRBJ2-2; 10 nucleotides align to TRBD2. Germline CDR1 and CDR2: SGHVS and FQNEAQ. V shed 1 base and J 5 bases; nucleotides not matched to a gene: 4. The CDR3 covers 16 residues. This chain's CDR3 is CASSLGGLALTGELFF. The CDR3 region has the DNA TGTGCCAGCAGCTTAGGGGGACTAGCGCTGACCGGGGAGCTGTTTTTT.

The rearrangement joins TRBV19 to TRBJ1-2; no clear D. Germline assignment: CDR1 LNHDA and CDR2 SQIVND (reference sequence). The V end lost 5 bases, the J end lost 2 bases, and 12 bases lay between the germline ends. The CDR3 totals 14 residues. This CDR3 is CASSPRTGNYGYTF. DNA of the CDR3: TGTGCCAGTAGTCCCCGGACGGGGAACTATGGCTACACCTTC.

This sequence joins TRBV10-3 and TRBJ2-7; 9 bases agree with TRBD1. The germline gives CDR1 ENHRY, CDR2 SYGVKD. The J segment lost 4 bases and the V segment lost 11 bases, leaving 3 bases of the junction unmatched. This CDR3 spans 11 amino acids. The CDR3 sequence is CAAGQGYEQYF. DNA for the CDR3: TGTGCCGCCGGACAGGGGTACGAGCAGTACTTC.

The CDR3 sequence is CASSLSAQGARYGYTF. In DNA form, the CDR3 reads TGTGCCAGCAGTTTATCAGCACAGGGGGCGAGATATGGCTACACCTTC. This chain links TRBV27 with TRBJ1-2; 9 nucleotides align to TRBD1. The V and J ends lost 0 bases and 5 bases, in that order; junction bases with no gene match: 7. Germline CDR1 and CDR2: MNHEY and SMNVEV (reference sequence). The CDR3 totals 16 residues.

This clone has just one count. This chain uses TRBV30 with TRBJ2-7; 7 bases are shared with TRBD1. The CDR3 loop spans 15 amino acids. Germline V gene lookup returns CDR1 GTSNPN and CDR2 SVGIG (reference sequence). V dropped 7 bases and J dropped 1; count of bases not matched to a gene: 13. This CDR3 reads CAFEGGEGWSYEQYF. For the CDR3, the DNA is TGTGCCTTCGAAGGGGGCGAGGGTTGGTCCTACGAGCAGTACTTC.

The genes are TRBV12-3 or TRBV12-4 and TRBJ1-5, with unresolved D. V shed 8 bases and J shed 4 bases, with 12 bases lying between them. The CDR3 runs 13 residues. CDR3 amino acids: CASSHGQNQPQHF. The CDR3 DNA reads as TGTGCCAGCTCCCATGGGCAGAATCAGCCCCAGCATTTT.

The chain joins TRBV2 to TRBJ2-1; the match to TRBD1 covers 8 bases. V trimming: 7 bases; J trimming: 8 bases; junction bases outside the gene matches: 4. The germline V gene encodes CDR1 SNHLY and CDR2 FYNNEI. CDR3 size: 12 residues. The CDR3 region is CASTLQGDEQFF. CDR3 sequence (DNA): TGTGCCAGCACCCTACAGGGGGATGAGCAGTTCTTC.

This sequence joins TRBV15 and TRBJ2-2; 7 positions match TRBD2. CDR3 length equals 15 residues. J gave up 5 bases and V 5 bases, and 8 bases lay outside the gene matches. The germline V gene encodes CDR1 LNHNV and CDR2 YYDKDF (reference sequence). The CDR3 nucleotides read TGTGCCACCAGCGGCGGACTAGGAGGGACCGGGGAGCTGTTTTTT. It specifies CATSGGLGGTGELFF.

The rearrangement links TRBV6-6 to TRBJ2-7, with 12 bases identical to TRBD2. With 11 bases clipped from V and 1 base from J, the junction kept 9 bases outside the gene matches. This CDR3 comprises 15 residues. Germline V gives CDR1 MNHNY, CDR2 SVGAGI (reference sequence). The DNA for the CDR3 is TGTGCCGCACTAGCGGGAGGCCCCCTATCCTACGAGCAGTACTTC. Translated, it gives CAALAGGPLSYEQYF.

The rearrangement links TRBV7-6 to TRBJ2-2, with a possible D match to TRBD1 (6 bases). With 6 bases removed from V and 7 bases from J, the gap between germline ends came to 15 bases. Germline CDR1 and CDR2: SGHVS and FNYEAQ. The CDR3 spans 14 residues. This CDR3 is CASRNEQGYGELFF. The CDR3 bases are TGTGCCAGCAGGAACGAACAGGGTTACGGGGAGCTGTTTTTT.

V usage is TRBV28 and J usage is TRBJ2-5; D is possibly TRBD2 (6 bases). This CDR3 is 16 amino acids long. V was pared by 2 bases and J by 0 bases, with 13 bases between. Germline V lookup: CDR1 MDHEN, CDR2 SYDVKM. CDR3 bases: TGTGCCAGCAGTTTAACCTTCGCGGGGAACCAAGAGACCCAGTACTTC. It specifies CASSLTFAGNQETQYF. Using reference TRBV28 and TRBJ2-5 for the parts outside the CDR3, the full variable domain is DVKVTQSSRYLVKRTGEKVFLECVQDMDHENMFWYRQDPGLGLRLIYFSYDVKMKEKGDIPEGYSVSREKKERFSLILESASTNQTSMYLCASSLTFAGNQETQYFGPGTRLLVL.

This chain joins TRBV7-3 and TRBJ1-1, with D possibly matching TRBD1 (5 bases). The germline gives CDR1 SGHTA, CDR2 FQGTGA. The CDR3 has 15 residues. Trimming took off 9 bases at V and 0 bases at J, with 17 bases between the two ends. In DNA, the CDR3 is TGTGCCAGACCGGACAAAACTGCCATGAACACTGAAGCTTTCTTT. Protein: CARPDKTAMNTEAFF.

The chain joins TRBV5-6 to TRBJ2-7; D possibly corresponds to TRBD1 (5 bases). The CDR3 consists of 16 residues. V lost 0 bases, J lost 4 bases, and 17 bases lay in between. Germline values: CDR1 SGHDT, CDR2 YYEEEE. For the CDR3, the DNA is TGTGCCAGCAGCTTGGCCCATGCAGGGCTTGCGTACGAGCAGTACTTC. Its translation: CASSLAHAGLAYEQYF.

This clone appeared a single time. The CDR3 protein is CASRGRGFTGELFF. In DNA form, the CDR3 reads TGTGCCAGTAGGGGGAGGGGGTTCACCGGGGAGCTGTTTTTT. This rearrangement joins TRBV19 to TRBJ2-2, with a weak D call TRBD2 (7 bases). Deletions cut 6 bases from V and 4 bases from J, with 12 bases between. The length of the CDR3 is 14 residues. Germline values: CDR1 LNHDA, CDR2 SQIVND (reference sequence).

In this sample, this clone turned up a few times. CDR3 amino acids: CASSGQGSSPLHF. The CDR3, as DNA: TGTGCCAGCAGCGGACAGGGGAGTTCACCCCTCCACTTT. The genes are TRBV28 and TRBJ1-6; TRBD1 matches 9 bases. V lost 6 bases and J lost 9; bases outside the gene matches: 3. Germline CDR1 and CDR2: MDHEN and SYDVKM. The CDR3 is 13 residues long.

The chain is built from TRBV20-1 and TRBJ2-1, with no clear D. CDR3 length: 10 residues. V was clipped by 5 bases and J by 4 bases, with 3 bases between them. The V gene's germline CDR1 is DFQATT and CDR2 SNEGSKA (reference sequence). The CDR3 DNA follows: TGCAGTGCTCAGTACAATGAGCAGTTCTTC. This encodes CSAQYNEQFF.

The chain recombines TRBV10-3 with TRBJ2-3; tentatively, D is TRBD1 (6 bases). CDR3 length: 15 amino acids. In germline, CDR1 is ENHRY, CDR2 SYGVKD. V was cut by 5 bases and J by 2 bases, with 14 bases left in between. The CDR3 reads CAISHNRENTDTQYF. Here the CDR3 DNA reads TGTGCCATCAGTCATAACAGGGAAAACACAGATACGCAGTATTTT.

The rearrangement uses TRBV27 and TRBJ2-1, with TRBD2 matching 14 bases. The CDR3 runs to 16 residues. The ends lost 6 bases at V and 3 bases at J; junction bases unmatched: 4. Per germline, CDR1 MNHEY and CDR2 SMNVEV (reference sequence). Here the CDR3 DNA reads TGTGCCAGCAGGACTAGCGGGGGGGGGAGCTACAATGAGCAGTTCTTC. This sequence encodes CASRTSGGGSYNEQFF.

The chain uses TRBV28 and TRBJ2-2; TRBD2 is a possible D gene (5 bases). The CDR3 contains 14 residues. Per germline, CDR1 MDHEN and CDR2 SYDVKM. The V gene lost 7 bases and the J gene lost 6 bases, with 15 bases spanning the gap. The CDR3 sequence is CASTLRGVAGELFF. CDR3 DNA sequence: TGTGCCAGCACCCTTCGGGGAGTCGCCGGGGAGCTGTTTTTT.

The gene calls are TRBV11-2 and TRBJ2-3, with D possibly TRBD2 on 6 matching bases. V dropped 5 bases and J dropped 10 bases, with 13 bases sitting between them. The CDR3 has 12 residues. CDR1 and CDR2 (germline): SGHAT, FQNNGV. CDR3 nucleotides: TGTGCCAGCAGCCGAACTAGCTTGGCGCAGTATTTT. It codes for CASSRTSLAQYF.

V is TRBV6-5 and J is TRBJ2-1; D unresolved. CDR3 length: 15 residues. Germline loops: CDR1 MNHEY, CDR2 SVGAGI. V was cut by 4 bases and J by 0 bases, with 10 bases left in between. The CDR3 reads CASSFLHSSYNEQFF. In nucleotides, the CDR3 is TGTGCCAGCAGTTTTCTACACAGCTCCTACAATGAGCAGTTCTTC.

This sequence joins TRBV6-1 and TRBJ2-7; the D gene is possibly TRBD2 (6 bases). The germline CDR1 and CDR2 sequences are MNHNS and SASEGT. The CDR3 covers 20 residues. Trimming shortened V by 4 bases and J by 4 bases, and 32 bases separated the two germline ends. The CDR3 is CASSVLLPGTATSRGYEQYF. DNA for the CDR3: TGTGCCAGCAGTGTCCTTCTTCCGGGGACCGCGACTAGTCGGGGATACGAGCAGTACTTC.

This chain connects TRBV2 to TRBJ1-1; 10 bases are shared with TRBD1. The CDR3 consists of 14 residues. Trimming at V came to 8 bases and at J to 3 bases, leaving 6 bases not matched to a gene. Germline V gene sequence: CDR1 SNHLY, CDR2 FYNNEI. CDR3 region: CASERQGAYTEAFF. For the CDR3, the DNA is TGTGCCAGCGAACGACAGGGGGCCTACACTGAAGCTTTCTTT.

The sample holds a few counts of this clone. The chain employs TRBV9 and TRBJ1-2; 10 bases are shared with TRBD1. CDR1 is SGDLS and CDR2 is YYNGEE in the germline V gene. V shed 4 bases and J 7 bases; nucleotides not matched to a gene: 13. CDR3 length: 16 amino acids. Here the CDR3 reads CASSPGQGVSFGGYTF. CDR3 DNA sequence: TGTGCCAGCAGCCCCGGACAGGGGGTTTCTTTCGGTGGCTACACCTTC.